Below are 2 T cell receptor beta chains sequenced from a single sample in a study of blood T cell repertoires in COVID-19. Sequencing was performed with immunoSEQ multiplex PCR; in TCRdb, only in-frame clones are kept and a portion is missing. The repertoire consists of over 85,000 clones, with 91% occurring once and the leading ten covering about 2.5%. Sequencing was done on a sample of peripheral blood. These receptors were collected from a human donor with active COVID-19. The donor label of this sample is uncertain.

CDR3 sequence reads: CASSAGNYRGAGNTIYF. The CDR3 DNA follows: TGTGCCAGCAGCGCCGGGAATTACAGGGGGGCAGGAAACACCATATATTTT. This chain connects TRBV9 to TRBJ1-3, with TRBD1 matching 8 bases. This CDR3 spans 17 amino acids. Germline V gene data show CDR1 as SGDLS and CDR2 as YYNGEE. V lost 3 bases to trimming and J lost 4 bases; unmatched junction nucleotides: 12.

This chain uses TRBV6-5 with TRBJ2-3; possible D gene TRBD2, 6 bases. V was cut by 2 bases and J by 6 bases, with 12 bases left in between. This CDR3 has 14 amino acids. Germline CDR1 is MNHEY and CDR2 is SVGAGI. CDR3 in DNA: TGTGCCAGCAGTTACGGAGGGGTAGGTGATACGCAGTATTTT. This translates into CASSYGGVGDTQYF.